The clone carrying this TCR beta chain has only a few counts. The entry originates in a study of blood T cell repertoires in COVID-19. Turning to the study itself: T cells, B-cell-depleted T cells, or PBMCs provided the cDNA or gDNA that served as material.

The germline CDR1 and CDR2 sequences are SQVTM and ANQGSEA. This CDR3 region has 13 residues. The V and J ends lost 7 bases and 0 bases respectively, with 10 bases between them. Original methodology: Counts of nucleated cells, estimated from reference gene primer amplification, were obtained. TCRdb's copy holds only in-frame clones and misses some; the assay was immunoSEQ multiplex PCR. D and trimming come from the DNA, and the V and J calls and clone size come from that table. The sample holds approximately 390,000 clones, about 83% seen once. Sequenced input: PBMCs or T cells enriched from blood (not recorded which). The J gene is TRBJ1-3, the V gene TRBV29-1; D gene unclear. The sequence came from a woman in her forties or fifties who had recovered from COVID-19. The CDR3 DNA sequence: TGCAGCGCCCGGAGAGCCTCTGGAAACACCATATATTTT. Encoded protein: CSARRASGNTIYF.